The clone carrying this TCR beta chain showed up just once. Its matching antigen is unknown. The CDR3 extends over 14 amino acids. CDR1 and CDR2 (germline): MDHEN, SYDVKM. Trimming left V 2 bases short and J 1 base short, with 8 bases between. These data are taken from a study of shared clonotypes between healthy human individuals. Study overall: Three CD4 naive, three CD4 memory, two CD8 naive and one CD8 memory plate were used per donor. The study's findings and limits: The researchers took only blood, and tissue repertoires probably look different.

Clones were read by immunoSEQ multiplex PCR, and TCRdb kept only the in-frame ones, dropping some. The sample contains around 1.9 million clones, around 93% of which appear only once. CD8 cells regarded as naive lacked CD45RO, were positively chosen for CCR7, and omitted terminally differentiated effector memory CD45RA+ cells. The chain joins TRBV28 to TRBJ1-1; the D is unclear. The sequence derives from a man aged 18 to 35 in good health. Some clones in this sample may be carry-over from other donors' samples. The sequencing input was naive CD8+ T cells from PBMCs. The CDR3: CASSLMQRNTEAFF. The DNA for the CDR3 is TGTGCCAGCAGTTTAATGCAGAGGAACACTGAAGCTTTCTTT.